This T cell receptor (beta chain) is drawn from a study of cytomegalovirus exposure and HLA in healthy donors. General study findings and limits: The study designated some 180 TCR beta chains cytomegalovirus-associated.

The V gene's germline CDR1 is SEHNR and CDR2 FQNEAQ (reference sequence). This CDR3 comprises 13 residues. Trimming took 2 bases from V and 3 from J, leaving 8 bases between them. Worth noting for this clone: Its specificity is unknown.

Both 60 Vbeta primers and 13 Jbeta primers went into the PCR. The data were produced by immunoSEQ multiplex PCR, yet TCRdb's version contains in-frame clones alone and is incomplete. The table includes fewer than 80,000 clones, roughly 77% detected once. The chain couples TRBV7-9 to TRBJ2-7, with unresolved D. The receptor comes from a woman aged 40 to 55 in good health and CMV-seropositive. Sequencing was performed on PBMCs. DNA of the CDR3: TGTGCCAGCAGCTTATCGCAGGACTACGAGCAGTACTTC. Protein product: CASSLSQDYEQYF.